This TCR beta chain is from a study of CD8 T cells in ankylosing spondylitis (dated by TCRdb to 2017 to 2019). About the study as a whole: To find TCR variants linked to disease, the study profiled T cell receptor beta repertoires in ankylosing spondylitis patients and healthy donors. The full study cohort comprised around 25 ankylosing spondylitis patients and approximately 100 healthy donors. Peripheral blood samples were taken, and synovial fluid was additionally collected from ankylosing spondylitis patients.

CDR1 and CDR2, looked up from the germline V gene (reference sequence), are SEHNR and FQNEAQ. V is clipped by 11 bases and J by 2 bases, and the sequence between their germline boundaries is 13 bases long. From the cysteine up to the phenylalanine, the CDR3 has a length of 13 residues. The sequence is cut down to CDR3 DNA, 39 bases in frame from base 1. Sequencing was carried out with an Illumina HiSeq 2500. TCR beta libraries were prepared by quantitative 5'-RACE with molecular barcodes. In the original analysis: Disease-linked TCR variants were identified with a new computational method built on a probabilistic model of VDJ rearrangement. The public sequencing data were trimmed at Q25 with fastp and processed into clonotypes with MiXCR by TCRdb, which kept only in-frame beta chains. Each entry is one CDR3 protein sequence, shown with its most common DNA and genes. The authors' filters were not applied to this entry. This sample holds 250,000 to 300,000 distinct CDR3 sequences; about 18% were observed only once. Approximately 33% of the sample is in the top ten clones.

This clonotype has just a few counts. The antigen it binds to is not known. No base-level quality is on record; no much larger clone is a single base apart. Paper-wide results and their limitations: According to the report, matched synovial fluid samples from ankylosing spondylitis patients were significantly enriched for the disease-linked clones. A TCR beta motif of roughly 8 highly homologous amino acid variants appeared characteristic of blood from ankylosing spondylitis patients. Some of the motif variants had been reported before in the synovial fluid and blood of reactive arthritis patients, a finding that suggests common disease-initiation mechanisms. The disease-linked clones had a CD8+ phenotype and were found at relatively low frequencies in peripheral blood.

The sequence came from a male donor with ankylosing spondylitis or in good health (not recorded which). The chain was built from TRBV7-9 and TRBJ2-1; the D region is possibly TRBD1 or TRBD2, each matching across 5 bases. The sequenced sample consisted of blood, either unsorted or a sorted T cell fraction (not recorded which). The nucleotides are TGTGCCGGTAGTGGGGGAGCCTACAATGAGCAGTTCTTC. It translates as CAGSGGAYNEQFF.